Given below is one T cell receptor beta chain in context. This specimen includes other DNA sequences encoding the same CDR3. Produced via immunoSEQ multiplex PCR; TCRdb's table is partial and in-frame only. The sample includes some 250,000 clones, 82% seen only once; the top ten take 3.1%. This record comes from a study of blood T cell repertoires in COVID-19. This CDR3 is 14 amino acids long. V lost 4 bases and J lost 0, with 8 bases in between. The germline gives CDR1 SGHTA, CDR2 FQGNSA. This TCR came from a woman aged 18-29 years with acute or convalescent COVID-19. Material for sequencing was peripheral blood. The chain employs TRBV7-2 and TRBJ2-3; D is possibly TRBD2 (6 bases). Here the CDR3 reads CASSYGLSTDTQYF. The CDR3 DNA is TGTGCCAGCAGCTATGGACTAAGCACAGATACGCAGTATTTT. Filled out from reference TRBV7-2 and TRBJ2-3, the complete variable domain reads GAGVSQSPSNKVTEKGKDVELRCDPISGHTALYWYRQSLGQGLEFLIYFQGNSAPDKSGLPSDRFSAERTGGSVSTLTIQRTQQEDSAVYLCASSYGLSTDTQYFGPGTRLTVL.